A selection of T cell receptor beta chains follows, all from one sample in a study of Ad26.COV2.S vaccination and SARS-CoV-2 variants. This table comes from immunoSEQ multiplex PCR, and its TCRdb copy is limited to in-frame clones, with some not included. This sample yields roughly 400,000 clones, of which around 89% are seen a single time; around 1.8% belongs to the top ten. This sample comprised peripheral blood, obtained in a trial of Ad26.COV2.S vaccine versus placebo. The receptors were gathered from a person between 18 and 65 years old who received the Ad26.COV2.S COVID-19 vaccine or a placebo. Each CDR3 is given with its conserved first and last residue. The D gene is left open where the match is weak. The size of a clone is reported for some rows only, either as once, few or many, or as a class for expanded clones.

J gene	D gene	clone size	V gene	CDR3 DNA	CDR3 protein
TRBJ2-7	NA	NA	TRBV6-1	TGTGCCAGCAGTGATTTGTCAGCTGAGTACTACGAGCAGTACTTC	CASSDLSAEYYEQYF
TRBJ1-2	NA	NA	TRBV28	TGTGCCAGCAGTAGGTCCGGGGACAACTATGGCTACACCTTC	CASSRSGDNYGYTF
TRBJ2-5	TRBD2	NA	TRBV5-5	TGTGCCAGCAGCCGGACTAGCGGGAGGGAAGAGACCCAGTACTTC	CASSRTSGREETQYF
TRBJ2-1	NA	NA	TRBV7-8	TGTGCCAGCAGCTCGTACTACCCCGGGACGCACAATGAGCAGTTCTTC	CASSSYYPGTHNEQFF
TRBJ2-7	NA	NA	TRBV11-2	TGTGCCAGCAGAAGGGACGGCGGCTCCTACGAGCAGTACTTC	CASRRDGGSYEQYF
TRBJ1-2	NA	few	TRBV19	TGTGCCAGTACAGAACGAAACTATGGCTACACCTTC	CASTERNYGYTF
TRBJ1-1	TRBD1	NA	TRBV3-1/TRBV3-2	TGTGCCAGCAGCCCCCGGACAGGGGGCCGGAACACTGAAGCTTTCTTT	CASSPRTGGRNTEAFF
TRBJ2-6	TRBD1	NA	TRBV6-2/TRBV6-3	TGTGCCAGCAGTTACTCGGGGACAGGGGTTTTCTCTGGGGCCAACGTCCTGACTTTC	CASSYSGTGVFSGANVLTF
TRBJ2-7	NA	NA	TRBV30	TGTGCCTGGAGTGTACTGGCCAGGAGGGAGCAGTACTTC	CAWSVLARREQYF
TRBJ2-7	TRBD2	NA	TRBV7-2	TGTGCCAGCAGCTTAGGGCCCAGGACTAGCGGGACCTACGAGCAGTACTTC	CASSLGPRTSGTYEQYF
TRBJ1-1	NA	NA	TRBV10-3	TGTGCCATCAGGACGACAGGAGATAACACTGAAGCTTTCTTT	CAIRTTGDNTEAFF
TRBJ2-3	NA	NA	TRBV7-3	TGTGCCAGCAGCCCCCATGCCCGGGAGTTAGATACGCAGTATTTT	CASSPHARELDTQYF
TRBJ1-1	NA	NA	TRBV10-2	TGCGCCAGCGTCATGAACACTGAAGCTTTCTTT	CASVMNTEAFF
TRBJ1-1	NA	NA	TRBV6-2/TRBV6-3	TGTGCCAGCAGTCGGACGGGGAACACTGAAGCTTTCTTT	CASSRTGNTEAFF
TRBJ1-2	NA	NA	TRBV11-2	TGTGCCAGCAGCTTGGGGGGAATTATGGGCTACACCTTC	CASSLGGIMGYTF
TRBJ2-7	NA	NA	TRBV3-1/TRBV3-2	TGTGCCAGCAGCCAAGGGTTTTACGAGCAGTACTTC	CASSQGFYEQYF
TRBJ1-2	NA	NA	TRBV4-1	TGCGCCAGCAGCCAAGACCCAGCTAACTATGGCTACACCTTC	CASSQDPANYGYTF
TRBJ1-1	NA	once	TRBV10-2	TGCGCCAGCAGTGAGTCGAGAAAGAACACTGAAGCTTTCTTT	CASSESRKNTEAFF
TRBJ2-1	NA	once	TRBV4-1	TGCGCCAGCAGGTCAGGTAATGAGCAGTTCTTC	CASRSGNEQFF
TRBJ2-7	NA	NA	TRBV29-1	TGCAGCGTTTCTGAGGGACCAAACTACGAGCAGTACTTC	CSVSEGPNYEQYF
TRBJ2-1	NA	NA	TRBV19	TGTGCCAGTAGTGTCCACTGGAATAGCGATGAGCAGTTCTTC	CASSVHWNSDEQFF
TRBJ1-2	NA	once	TRBV15	TGTGCCACCAGCACAGCAAGGGGTAACTATGGCTACACCTTC	CATSTARGNYGYTF
TRBJ2-3	TRBD1	NA	TRBV27	TGTGCCAGCAGTTTAGAGGGGGCAAGGGGAGATACGCAGTATTTT	CASSLEGARGDTQYF
TRBJ2-1	TRBD2	few	TRBV11-3	TGTGCCAGCAGCTCATTGACTAGCGGGGTTTACAATGAGCAGTTCTTC	CASSSLTSGVYNEQFF
TRBJ2-7	NA	NA	TRBV2	TGTGCCAGCAGTGGAAGCACCTACGAGCAGTACTTC	CASSGSTYEQYF
TRBJ2-1	TRBD2	NA	TRBV12-5	TGTGCTAGTGGACCCGGACTAGCGGACAATGAGCAGTTCTTC	CASGPGLADNEQFF
TRBJ2-2	NA	NA	TRBV9	TGTGCCAGCAGCACCGGGACTCGGAACACCGGGGAGCTGTTTTTT	CASSTGTRNTGELFF
TRBJ2-5	TRBD2	NA	TRBV6-4	TGTGCCAGCAGTGACCGGGTGGGAGGGCCGGCATGGTGGGAGACCCAGTACTTC	CASSDRVGGPAWWETQYF
TRBJ1-5	NA	NA	TRBV6-5	TGTGCCAGCAGGGGTGACAGGCTTCAGCCCCAGCATTTT	CASRGDRLQPQHF
TRBJ1-2	NA	NA	TRBV7-9	TGTGCCAGCAGCTTAGCGGGAGGGGACAACTATGGCTACACCTTC	CASSLAGGDNYGYTF
TRBJ2-1	NA	NA	TRBV27	TGTGCCAGCAGTCCCTCGAGGTGGGGCTCCTACAATGAGCAGTTCTTC	CASSPSRWGSYNEQFF
TRBJ1-5	NA	NA	TRBV15	TGTGCCACCAGCAGAGTTGGGGTTGGGAGCAATCAGCCCCAGCATTTT	CATSRVGVGSNQPQHF
TRBJ1-4	TRBD1	NA	TRBV15	TGTGCCACCAGGGGACAGGCTTATGAAAAACTGTTTTTT	CATRGQAYEKLFF
TRBJ1-2	TRBD1	NA	TRBV5-5	TGTGCCAGCAGCTTTAACCCACAGGGGAGGACTGGTGGCTACACCTTC	CASSFNPQGRTGGYTF
TRBJ2-7	NA	NA	TRBV9	TGTGCCAGCAGCGAAGTTCGGGCGGCCGGCCCCGTCTTC	CASSEVRAAGPVF
TRBJ2-3	TRBD2	NA	TRBV7-9	TGTGCCAGCAGCTTCGAGAACGGGAGGATCGATTTT	CASSFENGRIDF
TRBJ1-6	NA	NA	TRBV27	TGTGCCAGCAGCCTCCTCGTACAGGGTAATTCACCCCTCCACTTT	CASSLLVQGNSPLHF
TRBJ2-1	TRBD2	NA	TRBV30	TGTGCCGGGGGACTAGCAGTCAATGAGCAGTTCTTC	CAGGLAVNEQFF
TRBJ2-3	NA	NA	TRBV5-6	TGTGCCAGCAGCCCGATACCTCCGCCGGCGGATACGCAGTATTTT	CASSPIPPPADTQYF
TRBJ1-2	NA	NA	TRBV28	TGTGCCAGCAGTTTATTGAACTATGGCTACACCTTC	CASSLLNYGYTF
TRBJ2-7	TRBD1	NA	TRBV2	TGTGCCAGCAGAGCCGGGACAGGGTGGTACGAGCAGTACTTC	CASRAGTGWYEQYF
TRBJ2-2	NA	NA	TRBV11-1	TGTGCCAGCAGCCCAGTGGGGGAGGTGGCCACCGGGGAGCTGTTTTTT	CASSPVGEVATGELFF
TRBJ2-7	NA	NA	TRBV3-1/TRBV3-2	TGTGCCAGCAGCCAAGGGGCTAGTGGGGAGCAGTACTTC	CASSQGASGEQYF
TRBJ2-7	TRBD1	NA	TRBV7-3	TGTGCCAGCAGCCCTGGACAGGGGGCCCACGAGCAGTACTTC	CASSPGQGAHEQYF
TRBJ2-2	NA	NA	TRBV9	TGTGCCAGCAGCGTAGGTATTCAGACCGGGGAGCTGTTTTTT	CASSVGIQTGELFF